This record looks at one TCR beta chain sequence and its context. Its antigen is as yet unknown. This record comes from a study of blood T cells in healthy people across ages. Findings and limits, study-wide: Diversity figures derived from one million T cells were judged to underestimate the true value.

This CDR3 comprises 12 residues. Germline CDR1 is DFQATT and CDR2 is SNEGSKA (reference sequence). V was shortened by 7 bases and J by 10 bases, with 17 bases between the two germline ends. PBMCs were isolated at a quantity of at least 6 million per sample. A sample-barcoded 5' primer and a J-beta primer mix were used in a second PCR of about 7 to 11 cycles. Each single sample gave us at least 2.5 million CDR3-containing paired-end reads. TCRdb called the 5' RACE reads again in MiXCR, with one record for every CDR3 protein. The repertoire holds about 1.1 million distinct CDR3 sequences, with 35% to 40% as singletons.

The sequencing sample was made of blood. The receptor was derived from a man younger than 35 in good health. V and J are TRBV20-1 and TRBJ2-1; D remains ambiguous. The CDR3 region has the DNA TGCAGTGTTACCCTAACAGCAGGAGAGCAGTTCTTC. This codes for CSVTLTAGEQFF.